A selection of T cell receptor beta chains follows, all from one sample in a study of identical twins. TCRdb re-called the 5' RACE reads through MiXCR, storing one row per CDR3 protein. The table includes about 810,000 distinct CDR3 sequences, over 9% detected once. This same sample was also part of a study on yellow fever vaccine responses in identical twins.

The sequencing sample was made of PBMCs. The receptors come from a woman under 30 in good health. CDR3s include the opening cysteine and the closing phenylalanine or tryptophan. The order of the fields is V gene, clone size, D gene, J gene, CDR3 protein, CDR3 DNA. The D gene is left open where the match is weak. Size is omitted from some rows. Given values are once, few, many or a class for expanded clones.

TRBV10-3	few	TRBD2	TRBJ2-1	CAIRRGPGTSGSYEQFF	TGTGCCATCAGGCGGGGACCCGGGACTAGCGGGAGTTATGAGCAGTTCTTC
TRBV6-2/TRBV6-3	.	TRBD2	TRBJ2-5	CASSYPYSGGQETQYF	TGTGCCAGCAGTTACCCCTATAGCGGGGGGCAAGAGACCCAGTACTTC
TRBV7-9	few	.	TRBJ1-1	CASSPRGGEAFF	TGTGCCAGCAGCCCCCGAGGGGGTGAAGCTTTCTTT
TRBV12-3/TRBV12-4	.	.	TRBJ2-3	CASSFVLADTQYF	TGTGCCAGCAGTTTCGTACTAGCAGATACGCAGTATTTT
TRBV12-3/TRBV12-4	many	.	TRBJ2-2	CASSPRRETNTGELFF	TGTGCCAGCAGTCCGAGGCGGGAAACGAACACCGGGGAGCTGTTTTTT
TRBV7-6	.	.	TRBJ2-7	CASSLRIGGIDEQYF	TGTGCCAGCAGCTTACGCATCGGGGGTATCGACGAGCAGTACTTC
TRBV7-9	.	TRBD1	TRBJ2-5	CASSLDRGWETQYF	TGTGCCAGCAGCTTAGACAGGGGATGGGAGACCCAGTACTTC
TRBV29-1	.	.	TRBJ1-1	CSVVLRPGKKTMNTEAFF	TGCAGCGTTGTGTTAAGACCGGGAAAGAAGACTATGAACACTGAAGCTTTCTTT
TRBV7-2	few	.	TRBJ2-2	CASSLSGALAFTGELFF	TGTGCCAGCAGCCTGTCCGGGGCGCTAGCCTTCACCGGGGAGCTGTTTTTT
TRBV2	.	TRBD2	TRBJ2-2	CASRPRLAGGSVGELFF	TGTGCCAGCAGGCCCCGACTAGCGGGAGGGTCGGTCGGGGAGCTGTTTTTT
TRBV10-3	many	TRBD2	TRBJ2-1	CAIRGTGGGSYNEQFF	TGTGCCATCAGGGGGACTGGGGGGGGTTCCTACAATGAGCAGTTCTTC
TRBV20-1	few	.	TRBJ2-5	CSAEKTRIETQYF	TGCAGTGCCGAAAAAACTAGAATCGAGACCCAGTACTTC
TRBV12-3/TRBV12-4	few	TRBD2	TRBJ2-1	CASTLGTSGDNEQFF	TGTGCCAGCACCCTCGGGACTAGCGGAGACAATGAGCAGTTCTTC